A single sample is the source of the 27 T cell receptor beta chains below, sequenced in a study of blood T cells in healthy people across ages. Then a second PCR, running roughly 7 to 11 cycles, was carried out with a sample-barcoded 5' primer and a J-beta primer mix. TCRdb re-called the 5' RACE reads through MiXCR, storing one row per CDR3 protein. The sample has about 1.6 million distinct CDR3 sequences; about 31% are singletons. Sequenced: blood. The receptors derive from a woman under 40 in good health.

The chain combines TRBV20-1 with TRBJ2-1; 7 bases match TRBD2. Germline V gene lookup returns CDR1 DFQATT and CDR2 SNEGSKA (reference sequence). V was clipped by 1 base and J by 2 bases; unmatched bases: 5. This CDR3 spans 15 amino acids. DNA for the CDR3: TGCAGTGCTAGAGCGGGGCGGGGGACCTACAATGAGCAGTTCTTC. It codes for CSARAGRGTYNEQFF.

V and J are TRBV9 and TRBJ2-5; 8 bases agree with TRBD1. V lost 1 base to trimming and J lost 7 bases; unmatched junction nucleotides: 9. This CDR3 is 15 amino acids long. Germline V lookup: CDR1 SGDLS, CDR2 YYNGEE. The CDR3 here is CASSVSWTGQRTQYF. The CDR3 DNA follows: TGTGCCAGCAGCGTAAGCTGGACAGGGCAGAGGACCCAGTACTTC.

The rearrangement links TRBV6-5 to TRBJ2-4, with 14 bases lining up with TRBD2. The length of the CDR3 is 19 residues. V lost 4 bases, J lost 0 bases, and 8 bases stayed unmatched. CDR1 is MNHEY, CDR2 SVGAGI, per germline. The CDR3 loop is CASSLYGLAGGIAKNIQYF. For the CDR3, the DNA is TGTGCCAGCAGTTTATACGGACTAGCGGGGGGTATAGCCAAAAACATTCAGTACTTC.

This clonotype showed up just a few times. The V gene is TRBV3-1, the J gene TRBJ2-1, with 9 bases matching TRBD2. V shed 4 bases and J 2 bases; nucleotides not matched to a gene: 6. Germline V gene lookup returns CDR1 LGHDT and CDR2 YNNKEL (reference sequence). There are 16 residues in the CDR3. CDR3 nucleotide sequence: TGTGCCAGCAGCCCCCCCCTAGCGGGGACCTACAATGAGCAGTTCTTC. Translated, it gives CASSPPLAGTYNEQFF.

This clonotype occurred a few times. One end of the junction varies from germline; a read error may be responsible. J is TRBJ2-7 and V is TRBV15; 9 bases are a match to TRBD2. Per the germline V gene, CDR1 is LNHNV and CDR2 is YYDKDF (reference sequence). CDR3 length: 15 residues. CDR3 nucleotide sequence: TGCGCCACCAGCGGTCTGCGGGAGGGATCCTACGAGCAGTACTTC. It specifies CATSGLREGSYEQYF.

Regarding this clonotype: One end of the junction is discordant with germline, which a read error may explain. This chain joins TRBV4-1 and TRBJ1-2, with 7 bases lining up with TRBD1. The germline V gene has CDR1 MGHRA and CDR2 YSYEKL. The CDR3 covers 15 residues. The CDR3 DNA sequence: TGCGCCGGCAGCCAAGCGGTAAGACAGGGCGGCGGCTACACCTTC. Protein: CAGSQAVRQGGGYTF.

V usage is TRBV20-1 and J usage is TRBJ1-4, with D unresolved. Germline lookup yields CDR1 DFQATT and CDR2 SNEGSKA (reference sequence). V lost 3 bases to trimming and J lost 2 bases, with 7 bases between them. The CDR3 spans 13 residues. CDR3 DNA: TGCAGTGCTAGTGTGGATACTAATGAAAAACTGTTTTTT. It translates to CSASVDTNEKLFF.

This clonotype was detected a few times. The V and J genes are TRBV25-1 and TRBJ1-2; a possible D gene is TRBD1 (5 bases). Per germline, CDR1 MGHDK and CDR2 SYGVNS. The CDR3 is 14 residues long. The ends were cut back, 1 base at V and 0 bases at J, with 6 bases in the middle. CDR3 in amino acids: CASSELGANYGYTF. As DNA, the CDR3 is TGTGCCAGCAGTGAATTGGGGGCTAACTATGGCTACACCTTC.

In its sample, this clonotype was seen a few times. The CDR3 DNA reads as TGCGCCAGCAGCTTGTTCCCAGACTATGGCTACACCTTC. This codes for CASSLFPDYGYTF. The chain employs TRBV5-1 and TRBJ1-2, with no clear D. Trimming removed 1 base at V and 3 bases at J, with 7 bases between. The CDR3 loop spans 13 amino acids. Germline V gene sequence: CDR1 SGHRS, CDR2 YFSETQ.

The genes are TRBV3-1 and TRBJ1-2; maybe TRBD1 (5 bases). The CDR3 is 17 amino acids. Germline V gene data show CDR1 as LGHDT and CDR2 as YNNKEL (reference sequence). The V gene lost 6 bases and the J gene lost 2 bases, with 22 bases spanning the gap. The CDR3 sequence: CASSPSLRGSRNYGYTF. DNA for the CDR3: TGTGCCAGCAGTCCATCTTTACGGGGGTCGAGGAACTATGGCTACACCTTC.

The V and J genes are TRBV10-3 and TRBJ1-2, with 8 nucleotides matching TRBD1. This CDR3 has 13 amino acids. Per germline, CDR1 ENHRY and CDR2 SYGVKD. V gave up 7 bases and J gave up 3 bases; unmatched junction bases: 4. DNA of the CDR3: TGTGCCATCACTGGACAGGGCCACTATGGCTACACCTTC. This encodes CAITGQGHYGYTF.

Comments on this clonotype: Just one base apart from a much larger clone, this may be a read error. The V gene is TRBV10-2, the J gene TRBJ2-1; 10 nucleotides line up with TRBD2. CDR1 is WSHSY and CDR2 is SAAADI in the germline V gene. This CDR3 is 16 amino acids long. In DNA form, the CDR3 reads TGCGCCGGCAGTGAACCGTGGACTAGCGGCTACAATGAGCAGTTCTTC. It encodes CAGSEPWTSGYNEQFF.

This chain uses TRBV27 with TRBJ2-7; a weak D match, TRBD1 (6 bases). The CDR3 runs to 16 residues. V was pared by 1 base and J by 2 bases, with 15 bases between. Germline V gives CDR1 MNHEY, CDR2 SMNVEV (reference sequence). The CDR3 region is CASSLYPTGTAYEQYF. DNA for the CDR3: TGTGCCAGCAGTTTATATCCGACAGGTACAGCCTACGAGCAGTACTTC.

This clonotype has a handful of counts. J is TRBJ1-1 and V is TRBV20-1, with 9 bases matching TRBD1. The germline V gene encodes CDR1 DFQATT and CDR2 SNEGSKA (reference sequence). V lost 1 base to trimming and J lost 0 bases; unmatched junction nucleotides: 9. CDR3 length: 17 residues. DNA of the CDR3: TGCAGTGCTAGAGGGGACAGGGTGATCAGAATGAACACTGAAGCTTTCTTT. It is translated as CSARGDRVIRMNTEAFF.

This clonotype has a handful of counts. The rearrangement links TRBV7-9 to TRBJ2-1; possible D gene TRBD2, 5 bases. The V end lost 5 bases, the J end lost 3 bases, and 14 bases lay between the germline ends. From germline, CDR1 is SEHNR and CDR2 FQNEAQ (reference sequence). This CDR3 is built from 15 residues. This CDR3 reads CASSIGRADYNEQFF. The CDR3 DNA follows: TGTGCCAGCAGCATTGGACGAGCGGACTACAATGAGCAGTTCTTC.

This chain's CDR3 is CASSPRVGVGNTDTQYF. CDR3 sequence (DNA): TGTGCCAGCAGTCCCCGAGTGGGGGTAGGGAACACAGATACGCAGTATTTT. The chain uses TRBV12-3 or TRBV12-4 and TRBJ2-3; D is possibly TRBD1 or TRBD2 (5 bases each). Trimming pared 5 bases from V and 2 bases from J, leaving 20 bases between. The CDR3 is 17 residues long.

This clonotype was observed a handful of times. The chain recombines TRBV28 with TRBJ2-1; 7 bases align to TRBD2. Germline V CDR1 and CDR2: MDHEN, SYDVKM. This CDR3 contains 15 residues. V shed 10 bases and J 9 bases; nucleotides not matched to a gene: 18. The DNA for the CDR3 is TGTGCCACCGCGTCTCGGGGGGAGAAGAGGAGTGAGCAGTTCTTC. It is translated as CATASRGEKRSEQFF.

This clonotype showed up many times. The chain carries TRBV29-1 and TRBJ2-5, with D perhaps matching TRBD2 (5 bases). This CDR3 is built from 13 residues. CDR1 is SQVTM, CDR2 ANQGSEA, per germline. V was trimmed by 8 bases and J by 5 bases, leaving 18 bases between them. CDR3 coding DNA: TGCAGCTTTTCGGGTCGGGGTCTGGAGACCCAGTACTTC. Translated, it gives CSFSGRGLETQYF. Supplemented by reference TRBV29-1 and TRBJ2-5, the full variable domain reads SAVISQKPSRDICQRGTSLTIQCQVDSQVTMMFWYRQQPGQSLTLIATANQGSEATYESGFVIDKFPISRPNLTFSTLTVSNMSPEDSSIYLCSFSGRGLETQYFGPGTRLLVL.

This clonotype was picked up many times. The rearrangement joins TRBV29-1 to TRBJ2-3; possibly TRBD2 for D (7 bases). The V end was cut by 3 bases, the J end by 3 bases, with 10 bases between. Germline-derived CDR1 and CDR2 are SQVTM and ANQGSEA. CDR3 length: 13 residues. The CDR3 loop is CSVDRGGTDTQYF. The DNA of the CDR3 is TGCAGCGTTGACAGGGGAGGGACAGATACGCAGTATTTT.

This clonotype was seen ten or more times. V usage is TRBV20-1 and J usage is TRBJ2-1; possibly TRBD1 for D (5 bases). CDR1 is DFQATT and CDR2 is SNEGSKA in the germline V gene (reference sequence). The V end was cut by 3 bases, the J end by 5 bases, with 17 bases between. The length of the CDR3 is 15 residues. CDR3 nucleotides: TGCAGTGCTAGTAGCTTGGGGCTTCCGCACAATGAGCAGTTCTTC. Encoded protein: CSASSLGLPHNEQFF.

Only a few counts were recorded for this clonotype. Here the CDR3 DNA reads TGTGCCAGCACGGGCGGGGGGAAGACAGATACGCAGTATTTT. This codes for CASTGGGKTDTQYF. The chain couples TRBV12-3 or TRBV12-4 to TRBJ2-3; 8 positions agree with TRBD2. The CDR3 is made up of 14 amino acids. V shed 7 bases and J 3 bases; nucleotides not matched to a gene: 6.

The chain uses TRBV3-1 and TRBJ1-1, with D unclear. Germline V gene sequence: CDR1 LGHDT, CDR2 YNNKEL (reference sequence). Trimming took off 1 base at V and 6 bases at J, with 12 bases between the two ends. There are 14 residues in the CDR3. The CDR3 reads CASSQVLDQAEAFF. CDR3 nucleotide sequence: TGTGCCAGCAGCCAAGTTTTGGACCAAGCTGAAGCTTTCTTT.

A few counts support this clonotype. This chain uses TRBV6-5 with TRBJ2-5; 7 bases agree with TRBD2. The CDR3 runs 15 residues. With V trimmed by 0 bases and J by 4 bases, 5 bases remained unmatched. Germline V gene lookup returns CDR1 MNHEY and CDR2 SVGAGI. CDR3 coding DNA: TGTGCCAGCAGTTACTCGGGGGGGTTGAGAGAGACCCAGTACTTC. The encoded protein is CASSYSGGLRETQYF.

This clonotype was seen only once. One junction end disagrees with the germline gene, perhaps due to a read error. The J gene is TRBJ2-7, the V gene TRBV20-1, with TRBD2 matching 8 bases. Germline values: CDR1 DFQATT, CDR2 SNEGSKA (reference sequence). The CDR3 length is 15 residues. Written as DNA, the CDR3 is TGCAGTGCTCCCGGGACTAGTGGTTCCTACAATGAGCGGTACTTC. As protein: CSAPGTSGSYNERYF.

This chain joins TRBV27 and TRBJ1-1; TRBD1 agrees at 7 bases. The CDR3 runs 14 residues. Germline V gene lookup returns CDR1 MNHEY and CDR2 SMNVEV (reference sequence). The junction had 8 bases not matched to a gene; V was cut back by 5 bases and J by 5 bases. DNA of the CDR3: TGTGCCAGCAGTCCCATCATGACAGGGACTGAAGCTTTCTTT. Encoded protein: CASSPIMTGTEAFF.

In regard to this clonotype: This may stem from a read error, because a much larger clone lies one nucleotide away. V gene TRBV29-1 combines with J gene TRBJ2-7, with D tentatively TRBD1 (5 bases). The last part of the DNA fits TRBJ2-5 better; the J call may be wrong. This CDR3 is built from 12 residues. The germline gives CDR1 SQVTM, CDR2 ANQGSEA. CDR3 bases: TGCAGCGTCCCCTGTACAGGAGCGACCCAGTACTTC. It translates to CSVPCTGATQYF.

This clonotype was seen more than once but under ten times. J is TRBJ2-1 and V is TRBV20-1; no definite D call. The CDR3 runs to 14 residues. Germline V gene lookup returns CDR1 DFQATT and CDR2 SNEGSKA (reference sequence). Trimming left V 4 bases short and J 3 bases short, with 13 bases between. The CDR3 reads CSANFPKGYNEQFF. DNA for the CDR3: TGCAGTGCTAATTTCCCGAAGGGCTACAATGAGCAGTTCTTC.